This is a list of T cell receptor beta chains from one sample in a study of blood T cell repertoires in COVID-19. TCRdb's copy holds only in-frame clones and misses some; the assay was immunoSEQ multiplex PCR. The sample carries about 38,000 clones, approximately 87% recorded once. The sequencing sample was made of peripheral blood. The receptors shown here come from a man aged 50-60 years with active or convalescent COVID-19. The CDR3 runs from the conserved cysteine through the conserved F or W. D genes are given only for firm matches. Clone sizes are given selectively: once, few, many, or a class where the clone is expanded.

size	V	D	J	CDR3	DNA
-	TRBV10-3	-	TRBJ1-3	CAISGLPRDTIYF	TGTGCCATCAGTGGGCTGCCCAGGGACACCATATATTTT
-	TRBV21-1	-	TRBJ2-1	CASNTTYRRRLYNEQFF	TGTGCCAGCAATACTACGTACCGGAGGCGACTCTACAATGAGCAGTTCTTC
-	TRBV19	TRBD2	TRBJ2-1	CASTRGGTSVNEQFF	TGTGCCAGTACCAGGGGGGGGACTAGCGTCAATGAGCAGTTCTTC
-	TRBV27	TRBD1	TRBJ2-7	CASSLDREEYEQYF	TGTGCCAGCAGTCTCGACAGGGAAGAGTACGAGCAGTACTTC
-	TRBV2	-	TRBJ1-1	CASSEAPVGAVSEAFF	TGTGCCAGCAGTGAAGCGCCTGTGGGCGCAGTATCTGAAGCTTTCTTT
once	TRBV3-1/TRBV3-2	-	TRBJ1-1	CASSQDRSEAFF	TGTGCCAGCAGCCAAGATCGTAGTGAAGCTTTCTTT
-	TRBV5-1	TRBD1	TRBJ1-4	CASSDVGTGLFF	TGCGCCAGCAGCGACGTCGGGACAGGACTGTTTTTT
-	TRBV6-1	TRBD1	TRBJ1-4	CASSAGQGARIEKLFF	TGTGCCAGCAGTGCGGGACAGGGGGCGCGGATTGAAAAACTGTTTTTT
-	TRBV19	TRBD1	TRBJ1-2	CASRTTGSNYGYTF	TGTGCCAGTAGGACGACAGGGTCTAACTATGGCTACACCTTC
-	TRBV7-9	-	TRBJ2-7	CASSPESSYEQYF	TGTGCCAGCAGCCCCGAGAGCTCCTACGAGCAGTACTTC
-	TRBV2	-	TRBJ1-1	CASRGGNTEAFF	TGTGCCAGCAGGGGGGGGAACACTGAAGCTTTCTTT
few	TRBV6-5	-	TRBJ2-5	CASSYVGGLQETQYF	TGTGCCAGCAGTTACGTTGGCGGGCTCCAAGAGACCCAGTACTTC
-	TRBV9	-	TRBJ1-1	CASSVEKRTEAFF	TGTGCCAGCAGCGTAGAGAAGAGGACTGAAGCTTTCTTT
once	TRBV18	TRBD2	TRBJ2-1	CASRLLAGDNEQFF	TGTGCCAGCCGATTACTAGCGGGGGACAATGAGCAGTTCTTC
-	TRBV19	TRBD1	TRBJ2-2	CASKADRVNTGELFF	TGTGCCAGTAAAGCGGACAGGGTGAACACCGGGGAGCTGTTTTTT
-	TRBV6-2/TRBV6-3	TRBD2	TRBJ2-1	CASSYAGAYNEQFF	TGTGCCAGCAGTTACGCGGGAGCCTACAATGAGCAGTTCTTC
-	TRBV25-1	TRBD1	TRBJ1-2	CASSEFRQGIVGYTF	TGTGCCAGCAGTGAATTTAGACAGGGGATTGTTGGCTACACCTTC
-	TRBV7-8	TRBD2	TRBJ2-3	CASSTTPGLVDTQYF	TGTGCCAGCAGCACAACACCGGGACTAGTGGATACGCAGTATTTT
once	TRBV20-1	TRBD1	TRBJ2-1	CSASRDRVFDEQFF	TGCAGTGCTAGTAGGGACAGGGTATTTGATGAGCAGTTCTTC
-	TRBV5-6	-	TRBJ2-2	CASSQDWLGGELFF	TGTGCCAGCAGCCAGGACTGGTTGGGTGGGGAGCTGTTTTTT
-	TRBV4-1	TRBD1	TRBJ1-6	CASGPGQGNSPLHF	TGCGCCAGCGGCCCTGGACAGGGAAATTCACCCCTCCACTTT
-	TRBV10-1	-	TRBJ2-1	CASSPTGTVYNEQFF	TGCGCCAGCAGCCCGACCGGGACTGTATACAATGAGCAGTTCTTC
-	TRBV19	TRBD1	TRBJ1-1	CASEWTGSAEAFF	TGTGCCAGTGAGTGGACAGGGAGCGCTGAAGCTTTCTTT
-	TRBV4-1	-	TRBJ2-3	CASSQGDTSTDTQYF	TGCGCCAGCAGCCAAGGGGACACCAGCACAGATACGCAGTATTTT
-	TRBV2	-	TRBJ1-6	CASHSERDSPLHF	TGTGCCTCACACTCCGAGCGGGATTCACCCCTCCACTTT
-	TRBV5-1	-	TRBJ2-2	CASSLGPGMNTGELFF	TGCGCCAGCAGCTTGGGACCAGGGATGAACACCGGGGAGCTGTTTTTT
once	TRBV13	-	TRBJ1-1	CASSLRPNTEAFF	TGTGCCAGCAGCTTACGTCCGAACACTGAAGCTTTCTTT
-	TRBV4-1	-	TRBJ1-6	CASSQARAGSPLHF	TGCGCCAGCAGCCAAGCCAGGGCAGGGTCACCCCTCCACTTT
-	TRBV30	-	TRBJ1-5	CAWSRDTDSRRNQPQHF	TGTGCCTGGAGTAGGGATACAGACAGTCGACGCAATCAGCCCCAGCATTTT
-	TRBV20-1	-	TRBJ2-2	CSASNSIANTGELFF	TGCAGTGCTAGTAACAGTATCGCGAACACCGGGGAGCTGTTTTTT
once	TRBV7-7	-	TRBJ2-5	CASSLGRQETQYF	TGTGCTAGCAGCTTAGGCAGGCAAGAGACCCAGTACTTC
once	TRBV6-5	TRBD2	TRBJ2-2	CASTGLAGGPGELFF	TGTGCCAGCACGGGACTAGCGGGGGGGCCCGGGGAGCTGTTTTTT
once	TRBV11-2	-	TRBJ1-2	CASSLDWRNGYTF	TGTGCCAGCAGCTTAGATTGGAGGAATGGCTACACCTTC
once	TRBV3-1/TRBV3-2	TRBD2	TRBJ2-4	CASSQDKTSGSKNIQYF	TGTGCCAGCAGCCAAGATAAGACTAGCGGGAGTAAAAACATTCAGTACTTC
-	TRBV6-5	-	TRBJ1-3	CASSLGRISGNTIYF	TGTGCCAGCAGTTTGGGGCGAATCTCTGGAAACACCATATATTTT
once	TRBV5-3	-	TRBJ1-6	CARSLAGAQDITSNSPLHF	TGTGCCAGAAGCTTGGCGGGAGCACAGGATATCACATCAAATTCACCCCTCCACTTT
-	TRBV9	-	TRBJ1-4	CASSVGGLSTNEKLFF	TGTGCCAGCAGCGTCGGCGGGCTCTCAACTAATGAAAAACTGTTTTTT
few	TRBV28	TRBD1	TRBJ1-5	CASSVLGTVGQPQHF	TGTGCCAGCAGCGTCCTCGGGACAGTGGGTCAGCCCCAGCATTTT
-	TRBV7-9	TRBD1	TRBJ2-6	CASSSTTGARPGANVLTF	TGTGCCAGCAGCTCAACGACAGGGGCGCGTCCAGGGGCCAACGTCCTGACTTTC
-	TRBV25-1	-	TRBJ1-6	CASSDQGWNSPLHF	TGTGCCAGCAGTGATCAGGGATGGAATTCACCCCTCCACTTT
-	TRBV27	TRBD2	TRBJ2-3	CASSTGPSGGTDTQYF	TGTGCCAGCTCAACGGGACCTAGCGGGGGGACAGATACGCAGTATTTT
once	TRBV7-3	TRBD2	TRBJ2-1	CASSQTSGTYNEQFF	TGTGCCAGCAGCCAAACTAGCGGGACCTACAATGAGCAGTTCTTC
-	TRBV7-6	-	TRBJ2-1	CASSLAGQYNEQFF	TGTGCCAGCAGCTTAGCGGGGCAGTACAATGAGCAGTTCTTC